This passage covers 31 T cell receptor beta chains from one sample sequenced in a study of post-analysis software for immune sequencing data. Whole-study results and caveats: Patients used roughly five TRBV segments, including TRBV5-6, TRBV5-1 and TRBV20-1, more often than controls.

The TCR beta cDNA libraries contained unique molecular identifiers. TCRdb re-called the PCR reads through MiXCR, storing one row per CDR3 protein. The table records roughly 540,000 distinct CDR3 sequences, about a third of them present only once. No cognate antigen is known for these TCRs. Sequencing was done on a sample of blood. Receptors originate from a girl aged 2 to 17 with multiple sclerosis.

The rearrangement joins TRBV5-1 to TRBJ1-1; possibly TRBD1 for D (5 bases). Germline V gene sequence: CDR1 SGHRS, CDR2 YFSETQ. V was trimmed by 0 bases and J by 6 bases, leaving 9 bases between them. The CDR3 contains 13 residues. The CDR3 DNA reads TGCGCCAGCAGCTTGGGCAGGGCCGCTGAAGCTTTCTTT. Protein product: CASSLGRAAEAFF.

The rearrangement joins TRBV24-1 to TRBJ2-1, with 11 bases that match TRBD2. This CDR3 region has 16 residues. The trim removed 4 bases at V and 5 bases at J, leaving 6 bases unmatched. Germline V gene sequence: CDR1 KGHDR, CDR2 SFDVKD. CDR3 bases: TGTGCCACCAGTGAGCCCGGGACTAGCGGTCACAATGAGCAGTTCTTC. Its translation: CATSEPGTSGHNEQFF.

The chain combines TRBV28 with TRBJ2-7; D is unresolved. Trimming took 6 bases from V and 2 from J, leaving 14 bases between them. The CDR3 extends over 14 amino acids. Germline CDR1 and CDR2: MDHEN and SYDVKM. CDR3 DNA: TGTGCCAGCAGAGGCGGCAGTCCTCCCTACGAGCAGTACTTC. Its translation is CASRGGSPPYEQYF.

This clonotype was recorded a few times. The CDR3 loop reads CASSLEGGGASSYNEQYF. DNA of the CDR3: TGTGCCAGCAGCTTAGAGGGAGGCGGGGCGAGCTCCTACAATGAGCAGTACTTC. The chain is built from TRBV7-2 and TRBJ2-1; a possible D gene is TRBD2 (6 bases). The J call is uncertain, as TRBJ2-7 better fits the DNA end. The CDR3 has 18 residues. CDR1 is SGHTA, CDR2 FQGNSA, per germline.

The V gene is TRBV6-2 or TRBV6-3, the J gene TRBJ2-3; 12 nucleotides agree with TRBD2. The CDR3 totals 17 residues. The germline V gene has CDR1 MNHEY and CDR2 SVGEGT. V dropped 2 bases and J dropped 6; count of bases not matched to a gene: 9. Here the CDR3 DNA reads TGTGCCAGCAGTTACCCCTCGAGACTAGCGGGAGTGGATACGCAGTATTTT. Its translation: CASSYPSRLAGVDTQYF.

The chain uses TRBV7-2 and TRBJ2-4, with 9 nucleotides matching TRBD2. Per the germline V gene, CDR1 is SGHTA and CDR2 is FQGNSA. Trimming took 0 bases from V and 1 from J; bases not matched to a gene: 4. The CDR3 length is 17 residues. CDR3 loop: CASSLASSGVAKNIQYF. The DNA of the CDR3 is TGTGCCAGCAGCTTAGCCTCTAGCGGGGTCGCCAAAAACATTCAGTACTTC.

The chain carries TRBV20-1 and TRBJ1-4, with 10 nucleotides matching TRBD1. The CDR3 consists of 13 residues. The germline V gene encodes CDR1 DFQATT and CDR2 SNEGSKA (reference sequence). With 7 bases clipped from V and 7 bases from J, the junction kept 6 bases outside the gene matches. CDR3 loop: CSGGTGDREKLFF. The CDR3 nucleotides read TGCAGTGGAGGGACAGGGGATCGTGAAAAACTGTTTTTT.

The J gene is TRBJ2-1, the V gene TRBV20-1; TRBD1 agrees at 7 bases. The J call may be mistaken, given a closer DNA end match to TRBJ2-7. Germline assignment: CDR1 DFQATT and CDR2 SNEGSKA (reference sequence). The CDR3 has 14 residues. The CDR3 spells CSASGTDYYNEQYF. The CDR3 DNA reads TGCAGTGCTAGCGGGACAGATTACTACAATGAGCAGTACTTC.

The chain uses TRBV29-1 and TRBJ1-2; no definite D call. The CDR3 runs to 11 residues. Between the trimmed V and J ends, which lost 5 bases and 3 bases, there was a span of 7 bases. From germline, CDR1 is SQVTM and CDR2 ANQGSEA. The DNA of the CDR3 is TGCAGCGTTTCAGGCGACTATGGCTACACCTTC. Protein: CSVSGDYGYTF.

The chain uses TRBV5-1 and TRBJ2-7; D perhaps matches TRBD1 (6 bases). The CDR3 contains 14 residues. Deletions cut 4 bases from V and 0 bases from J, with 11 bases between. Germline loops: CDR1 SGHRS, CDR2 YFSETQ. The CDR3 protein is CASSPTGSSYEQYF. The CDR3 coding sequence is TGCGCCAGCAGCCCCACAGGGAGCTCCTACGAGCAGTACTTC.

The chain joins TRBV24-1 to TRBJ2-1; tentative D call: TRBD2 (7 bases). V gave up 7 bases and J gave up 5 bases, with 11 bases separating them. The CDR3 consists of 13 residues. Germline assignment: CDR1 KGHDR and CDR2 SFDVKD. The CDR3 DNA reads as TGTGCCACCAGACAGGGAGGGAACAATGAGCAGTTCTTC. This translates into CATRQGGNNEQFF.

This chain connects TRBV4-2 to TRBJ1-3; D unclear. CDR3 length equals 15 residues. Germline CDR1 reads LGHNA; CDR2 reads YNFKEQ. Trimming removed 1 base at V and 2 bases at J, with 9 bases between. The CDR3 sequence is CASSQGGQAGNTIYF. CDR3 DNA: TGTGCCAGCAGCCAAGGGGGTCAGGCTGGAAACACCATATATTTT.

This chain connects TRBV20-1 to TRBJ2-1; perhaps TRBD1 as D (6 bases). The CDR3 length is 14 residues. V shed 8 bases and J shed 9 bases, with 23 bases lying between them. Germline-derived CDR1 and CDR2 are DFQATT and SNEGSKA (reference sequence). CDR3 residues: CSSPLMQGRGEQFF. The CDR3, as DNA: TGCAGTTCCCCCCTTATGCAGGGGAGAGGTGAGCAGTTCTTC.

The chain links TRBV3-1 to TRBJ2-7; 16 bases are shared with TRBD2. V shed 4 bases, J shed 6 bases, and the junction held 9 bases outside the gene matches. CDR1 and CDR2 from the germline V gene are LGHDT and YNNKEL (reference sequence). The CDR3 runs 17 residues. The CDR3 nucleotides read TGTGCCAGCAGCCCAACCGGGACTAGCGGGGGGGCAGGCGAGCAGTACTTC. Its translation: CASSPTGTSGGAGEQYF.

The gene calls are TRBV28 and TRBJ1-1; TRBD1 matches at 9 bases. The V gene's germline CDR1 is MDHEN and CDR2 SYDVKM. This CDR3 has 17 amino acids. Trimming took 2 bases from V and 1 from J; bases not matched to a gene: 8. CDR3 coding DNA: TGTGCCAGCAGTTTAAGGATAACAGGGGGCAGGAACACTGAAGCTTTCTTT. Amino acid sequence: CASSLRITGGRNTEAFF.

The V gene is TRBV12-3 or TRBV12-4, the J gene TRBJ2-2; D uncertain. CDR3 length equals 13 residues. V was clipped by 7 bases and J by 2 bases, with 8 bases between them. CDR3 sequence reads: CASNFKNTGELFF. In DNA, the CDR3 is TGTGCCAGCAACTTTAAAAACACCGGGGAGCTGTTTTTT.

This clonotype was observed a few times. This chain connects TRBV12-3 or TRBV12-4 to TRBJ2-3, with D hard to call. This CDR3 is 14 amino acids long. Deletions cut 5 bases from V and 1 base from J, with 10 bases between. CDR3: CASSLQKGTDTQYF. The CDR3 DNA sequence: TGTGCCAGCAGTCTACAGAAAGGCACAGATACGCAGTATTTT.

The V and J genes are TRBV5-1 and TRBJ2-4; 8 nucleotides align to TRBD1. V dropped 3 bases and J dropped 0; count of bases not matched to a gene: 8. The V gene's germline CDR1 is SGHRS and CDR2 YFSETQ. The CDR3 extends over 17 amino acids. The CDR3 reads CASSSGAGGLAKNIQYF. Written as DNA, the CDR3 is TGCGCCAGCAGCTCCGGGGCAGGGGGCCTAGCCAAAAACATTCAGTACTTC.

The rearrangement links TRBV4-1 to TRBJ1-5; no firm D call. The CDR3 has 13 amino acids. V lost 0 bases and J lost 10, with 10 bases in between. Per germline, CDR1 MGHRA and CDR2 YSYEKL. The CDR3 bases are TGCGCCAGCAGCCAAGATGAGAAGGACCCCCAGCATTTT. Translated: CASSQDEKDPQHF.

The chain uses TRBV6-6 and TRBJ2-1; D is undetermined. CDR1 is MNHNY, CDR2 SVGAGI, per germline (reference sequence). The CDR3 length is 14 residues. V was trimmed by 7 bases and J by 4 bases, leaving 14 bases between them. The CDR3 DNA is TGTGCCAGCACCTCGCCGGAACAGTACAATGAGCAGTTCTTC. Its translation: CASTSPEQYNEQFF.

At least ten counts were recorded for this clonotype. The genes are TRBV20-1 and TRBJ2-3, with a possible D match to TRBD2 (7 bases). V was pared by 3 bases and J by 2 bases, with 9 bases between. This CDR3 is built from 13 residues. Germline-derived CDR1 and CDR2 are DFQATT and SNEGSKA (reference sequence). The CDR3 DNA is TGCAGTGCTAGCGGGGGGCACACAGATACGCAGTATTTT. Amino acid sequence: CSASGGHTDTQYF.

This CDR3 reads CASSLGGGSRRATQYF. CDR3 DNA: TGTGCCAGCAGTTTGGGAGGGGGTTCCCGAAGAGCGACCCAGTACTTC. This rearrangement joins TRBV12-3 or TRBV12-4 to TRBJ2-5, with D perhaps matching TRBD2 (7 bases). The ends were cut back, 3 bases at V and 7 bases at J, with 21 bases in the middle. CDR3 size: 16 residues.

This sequence joins TRBV16 and TRBJ2-7, with 8 bases that match TRBD2. The CDR3 is made up of 14 amino acids. Trimming at V came to 7 bases and at J to 1 base, leaving 6 bases not matched to a gene. Germline V lookup: CDR1 KGHSY, CDR2 FQNENV. The CDR3 region is CASMRKRGSYEQYF. The CDR3 DNA sequence: TGTGCCAGCATGAGGAAGCGGGGGTCCTACGAGCAGTACTTC.

This clonotype has only a few counts. The rearrangement links TRBV12-3 or TRBV12-4 to TRBJ1-6; the match to TRBD1 covers 8 bases. This CDR3 is 17 amino acids long. The trim removed 6 bases at V and 0 bases at J, leaving 7 bases unmatched. In nucleotides, the CDR3 is TGTGCCAGCAGCCTCCAGGGGGCCAGCTCCTATAATTCACCCCTCCACTTT. This codes for CASSLQGASSYNSPLHF.

This CDR3 is CSVDRQADIVEYF. The DNA of the CDR3 is TGCAGCGTAGATAGACAGGCCGATATAGTGGAGTACTTC. This sequence joins TRBV29-1 and TRBJ2-5, with a tentative D call TRBD1 (6 bases). The CDR3 runs to 13 residues. Trimming removed 6 bases at V and 12 bases at J, with 23 bases between. Germline values: CDR1 SQVTM, CDR2 ANQGSEA.

This clonotype was seen only a few times. The chain uses TRBV5-1 and TRBJ1-5; D is undetermined. Germline V lookup: CDR1 SGHRS, CDR2 YFSETQ. The CDR3 runs to 13 residues. V lost 4 bases, J lost 5 bases, and 10 bases lay in between. CDR3 residues: CASSVETDQPQHF. The CDR3 DNA reads TGCGCCAGCAGCGTGGAGACCGATCAGCCCCAGCATTTT.

This clonotype was counted between two and nine times. This chain uses TRBV3-1 with TRBJ1-5, with a weak D call TRBD1 (5 bases). The ends were cut back, 1 base at V and 6 bases at J, with 10 bases in the middle. CDR3 size: 14 residues. Germline loops: CDR1 LGHDT, CDR2 YNNKEL (reference sequence). The CDR3 DNA is TGTGCCAGCAGCCAAGGGGACGGAAGTCAGCCCCAGCATTTT. Translating gives CASSQGDGSQPQHF. Combining the CDR3 with reference TRBV3-1 and TRBJ1-5 gives the whole variable domain DTAVSQTPKYLVTQMGNDKSIKCEQNLGHDTMYWYKQDSKKFLKIMFSYNNKELIINETVPNRFSPKSPDKAHLNLHINSLELGDSAVYFCASSQGDGSQPQHFGDGTRLSIL.

The chain carries TRBV12-3 or TRBV12-4 and TRBJ1-2; 8 bases match TRBD1. This CDR3 has 19 amino acids. V lost 8 bases to trimming and J lost 6 bases; unmatched junction nucleotides: 26. CDR3 DNA sequence: TGTGCCAGCGGACGCTTCCGGTTGAGGACAGGGTCCCCAAGGGATGGCTACACCTTC. Amino acids: CASGRFRLRTGSPRDGYTF.

This clonotype has only a few counts. The CDR3 protein is CAISDLGGTEAFF. CDR3 bases: TGTGCCATCAGTGACTTAGGGGGCACTGAAGCTTTCTTT. The V call is TRBV10-3, the J call TRBJ1-1, with D maybe TRBD1 (6 bases). The CDR3 has 13 residues. Germline assignment: CDR1 ENHRY and CDR2 SYGVKD. V was pared by 3 bases and J by 4 bases, with 9 bases between.

This chain uses TRBV5-1 with TRBJ2-4, with 11 bases fitting TRBD1. The J call may be wrong; the DNA end is better matched by TRBJ2-7. This CDR3 is built from 15 residues. Looked up from germline, CDR1 is SGHRS and CDR2 is YFSETQ. The CDR3 reads CASSIPGTGGNEQYF. The CDR3 nucleotides read TGCGCCAGCAGCATTCCCGGGACAGGGGGAAACGAGCAGTACTTC.

V and J are TRBV10-3 and TRBJ2-3; unclear D gene. Germline V lookup: CDR1 ENHRY, CDR2 SYGVKD. V lost 4 bases to trimming and J lost 1 base, with 3 bases between them. The CDR3 is 12 amino acids. CDR3 residues: CAISVGTDTQYF. CDR3 coding DNA: TGTGCCATCAGTGTGGGCACAGATACGCAGTATTTT.